The next 12 T cell receptor beta chains were all read from a single sample in a study of shared T cell receptors in the human thymus. TCRdb's table, derived via immunoSEQ multiplex PCR, lists solely in-frame clones and lacks some. The table records approximately 580,000 clones, about four fifths of them present only once. This same sample was also taken into another study, of human thymus T cells.

Sequencing was performed on thymocytes. All receptors derive from a boy less than two years old with a congenital heart defect.

V and J are TRBV4-1 and TRBJ2-2; D might be TRBD1 (5 bases). Germline V gene data show CDR1 as MGHRA and CDR2 as YSYEKL. This CDR3 is built from 18 residues. V shed 0 bases and J shed 3 bases, with 17 bases lying between them. DNA for the CDR3: TGCGCCAGCAGCCAAGACCGCAGGGTCCCCGTTTACACCGGGGAGCTGTTTTTT. It codes for CASSQDRRVPVYTGELFF.

The chain joins TRBV28 to TRBJ2-3, with D perhaps TRBD2 (6 bases). Germline assignment: CDR1 MDHEN and CDR2 SYDVKM. CDR3 length: 18 residues. V was cut by 3 bases and J by 0 bases, with 19 bases left in between. CDR3 amino acids: CASSLYRIGTPSTDTQYF. In DNA form, the CDR3 reads TGTGCCAGCAGTTTGTATCGGATTGGGACTCCCAGCACAGATACGCAGTATTTT. Together with reference TRBV28 and TRBJ2-3, the CDR3 gives the full variable domain: DVKVTQSSRYLVKRTGEKVFLECVQDMDHENMFWYRQDPGLGLRLIYFSYDVKMKEKGDIPEGYSVSREKKERFSLILESASTNQTSMYLCASSLYRIGTPSTDTQYFGPGTRLTVL.

DNA for the CDR3: TGTGCCAGCAGCCAAGTTCGACAAGTCCAAGAGACCCAGTACTTC. This codes for CASSQVRQVQETQYF. The chain recombines TRBV4-2 with TRBJ2-5; D gene ambiguous. V shed 1 base and J shed 1 base, with 10 bases lying between them. The CDR3 runs 15 residues. Germline loops: CDR1 LGHNA, CDR2 YNFKEQ.

The V call is TRBV30, the J call TRBJ2-7; no reliable D call. Germline V CDR1 and CDR2: GTSNPN, SVGIG (reference sequence). V gave up 3 bases and J gave up 2 bases, with 17 bases separating them. The CDR3 contains 15 residues. CDR3 nucleotide sequence: TGTGCCTGGAGCGCCAACAGCTCGAGCCCCTACGAGCAGTACTTC. This encodes CAWSANSSSPYEQYF. The full variable domain, its missing parts supplied by reference TRBV30 and TRBJ2-7, is SQTIHQWPATLVQPVGSPLSLECTVEGTSNPNLYWYRQAAGRGLQLLFYSVGIGQISSEVPQNLSASRPQDRQFILSSKKLLLSDSGFYLCAWSANSSSPYEQYFGPGTRLTVT.

V gene TRBV9 combines with J gene TRBJ2-3; 9 bases agree with TRBD1. The CDR3 loop spans 16 amino acids. Losses at the gene ends were 0 bases for V and 2 bases for J; bases not matched to a gene: 4. In germline, CDR1 is SGDLS, CDR2 YYNGEE. The CDR3 DNA follows: TGTGCCAGCAGCGTAGGGACAGGGGCCTCCACAGATACGCAGTATTTT. This codes for CASSVGTGASTDTQYF. Drawing the rest from reference TRBV9 and TRBJ2-3, the complete variable domain is DSGVTQTPKHLITATGQRVTLRCSPRSGDLSVYWYQQSLDQGLQFLIQYYNGEERAKGNILERFSAQQFPDLHSELNLSSLELGDSALYFCASSVGTGASTDTQYFGPGTRLTVL.

The chain uses TRBV30 and TRBJ2-2; D is unresolved. Germline CDR1 reads GTSNPN; CDR2 reads SVGIG (reference sequence). The CDR3 sequence is 12 residues long. V was shortened by 7 bases and J by 5 bases, with 11 bases between the two germline ends. The CDR3 DNA is TGTGCCTTGCTGCGTTATACCGGGGAGCTGTTTTTT. Translation: CALLRYTGELFF.

This rearrangement joins TRBV4-3 to TRBJ2-7; perhaps TRBD1 as D (5 bases). CDR3 size: 17 residues. Germline CDR1 reads LGHNA; CDR2 reads YSLEER. V gave up 0 bases and J gave up 3 bases, with 18 bases separating them. In nucleotides, the CDR3 is TGCGCCAGCAGCCAAGACCCCAGCAGGGTTGAGGTCTACGAGCAGTACTTC. Translated, it gives CASSQDPSRVEVYEQYF.

Note on this clone: Other DNA variants within this sample encode the same CDR3. V and J are TRBV5-1 and TRBJ2-7; D is unresolved. V dropped 0 bases and J dropped 1 base, with 5 bases sitting between them. The length of the CDR3 is 13 residues. Germline V gives CDR1 SGHRS, CDR2 YFSETQ. This CDR3 reads CASSLANSYEQYF. DNA for the CDR3: TGCGCCAGCAGCTTGGCTAATTCCTACGAGCAGTACTTC.

The V and J genes are TRBV7-9 and TRBJ2-1, with a weak D call TRBD2 (5 bases). Germline CDR1 SEHNR, CDR2 FQNEAQ (reference sequence). The CDR3 totals 18 residues. The V and J ends lost 6 bases and 3 bases respectively, with 24 bases between them. CDR3: CASRVLSGWPRDYNEQFF. In nucleotides, the CDR3 is TGTGCCAGCAGAGTACTCTCCGGGTGGCCCCGGGACTACAATGAGCAGTTCTTC.

This clone was detected only once. A junction boundary mismatches the germline segment, possibly from a read error. The CDR3 nucleotides read TGTGCTAGCAGCCAGACAAGCAATCAGCCCCAGCATTTT. This sequence encodes CASSQTSNQPQHF. The chain couples TRBV7-7 to TRBJ1-5; D call uncertain. The CDR3 runs to 13 residues. In germline, CDR1 is SSHAT, CDR2 FNYEAQ (reference sequence).

In nucleotides, the CDR3 is TGTGCCACCACTCTAGCGGGAGCCCCCTACGAGCAGTACTTC. Its protein product is CATTLAGAPYEQYF. The chain carries TRBV28 and TRBJ2-7; TRBD2 agrees at 10 bases. The germline CDR1 and CDR2 sequences are MDHEN and SYDVKM. V shed 10 bases, J shed 2 bases, and the junction held 8 bases outside the gene matches. The CDR3 spans 14 residues.

The chain is built from TRBV29-1 and TRBJ2-7; weak D call: TRBD2 (5 bases). Trimming left V 7 bases short and J 2 bases short, with 9 bases between. CDR3 size: 11 residues. CDR1 is SQVTM and CDR2 is ANQGSEA in the germline V gene. For the CDR3, the DNA is TGCAGCGCCCTGCGGGCCTACGAGCAGTACTTC. This codes for CSALRAYEQYF.